What follows are 12 T cell receptor beta chains derived from one specimen sequenced in a study of cytotoxic CD8 clonotypes in ibrutinib-treated CLL. The repertoire was sequenced with immunoSEQ multiplex PCR; TCRdb's copy has only in-frame clones and lacks some. The repertoire holds 65,000 to 95,000 clones, with about 86% as singletons. The sequenced sample was PBMCs, obtained before ibrutinib treatment. These receptors all stem from a human donor with chronic lymphocytic leukemia.

The CDR3 spells CASSLTGGTDTQYF. CDR3 coding DNA: TGTGCCAGCAGCTTAACCGGAGGCACAGATACGCAGTATTTT. The V and J genes are TRBV7-2 and TRBJ2-3, with D unclear. CDR1 SGHTA and CDR2 FQGNSA come from the germline V gene. Deletions cut 2 bases from V and 1 base from J, with 7 bases between. The CDR3 consists of 14 residues. Variable domain in full (rest from reference TRBV7-2 and TRBJ2-3): GAGVSQSPSNKVTEKGKDVELRCDPISGHTALYWYRQSLGQGLEFLIYFQGNSAPDKSGLPSDRFSAERTGGSVSTLTIQRTQQEDSAVYLCASSLTGGTDTQYFGPGTRLTVL.

In its sample, this clone is medium-sized. J is TRBJ1-2 and V is TRBV2; D possibly corresponds to TRBD1 (6 bases). Germline loops: CDR1 SNHLY, CDR2 FYNNEI. The V end was cut by 10 bases, the J end by 7 bases, with 16 bases between. The CDR3 has 12 residues. CDR3 in DNA: TGTGCCACCCGACAGGATGGGAGTGGCTACACCTTC. This encodes CATRQDGSGYTF.

V and J are TRBV19 and TRBJ1-5; D not resolved. V shed 3 bases and J shed 5 bases, with 14 bases lying between them. Germline CDR1 is LNHDA and CDR2 is SQIVND (reference sequence). CDR3 length: 15 residues. CDR3 sequence reads: CASSMTPFRYQPQHF. In nucleotides, the CDR3 is TGTGCCAGTAGTATGACGCCGTTTAGATATCAGCCCCAGCATTTT.

The chain combines TRBV28 with TRBJ2-7; 8 bases align to TRBD2. Germline CDR1 is MDHEN and CDR2 is SYDVKM. The CDR3 is 15 amino acids. V dropped 1 base and J dropped 3; count of bases not matched to a gene: 5. The DNA of the CDR3 is TGTGCCAGCAGTTTATTAGCGGGGTCGGGCTACGAGCAGTACTTC. As protein: CASSLLAGSGYEQYF.

The V call is TRBV12-2, the J call TRBJ2-2; the table assigns TRBD2, which was not confirmed against the DNA. TRBV12-2 is flagged as a pseudogene. This CDR3 is built from 15 residues. CDR3 in amino acids: CASRFIKRNTGELFF. In DNA form, the CDR3 reads TGTGCAAGTCGCTTCATCAAGCGGAACACCGGGGAGCTGTTTTTT.

The chain recombines TRBV4-2 with TRBJ1-1; D not certain. The CDR3 length is 13 residues. Trimming took 0 bases from V and 1 from J, leaving 3 bases between them. CDR1 LGHNA and CDR2 YNFKEQ come from the germline V gene. As DNA, the CDR3 is TGTGCCAGCAGCCAAGATGCGAACACTGAAGCTTTCTTT. Protein product: CASSQDANTEAFF.

V and J are TRBV7-7 and TRBJ2-2; D is perhaps TRBD1 (5 bases). The CDR3 consists of 13 residues. V was trimmed by 5 bases and J by 6 bases, leaving 10 bases between them. Germline CDR1 is SSHAT and CDR2 is FNYEAQ (reference sequence). CDR3 sequence reads: CASSQAGPGELFF. CDR3 nucleotide sequence: TGTGCCAGCAGCCAAGCAGGGCCCGGGGAGCTGTTTTTT.

The rearrangement joins TRBV5-6 to TRBJ1-5; D not resolved. Germline lookup yields CDR1 SGHDT and CDR2 YYEEEE. V shed 3 bases and J shed 6 bases, with 13 bases lying between them. The CDR3 is made up of 14 amino acids. The CDR3 region has the DNA TGTGCCAGCAGCTATCAAAGGGTACGTCAGCCCCAGCATTTT. Translating it yields CASSYQRVRQPQHF.

The V call is TRBV29-1, the J call TRBJ2-1; the match to TRBD2 covers 8 bases. This CDR3 contains 13 residues. The V segment lost 4 bases and the J segment 8 bases; nucleotides outside the gene matches: 7. CDR1 SQVTM and CDR2 ANQGSEA come from the germline V gene. The chain's CDR3 is CSVALAEGYEQFF. In nucleotides, the CDR3 is TGCAGCGTTGCACTAGCGGAGGGGTATGAGCAGTTCTTC.

This chain joins TRBV9 and TRBJ2-3; D may be TRBD2 (6 bases). The V end lost 4 bases, the J end lost 1 base, and 16 bases lay between the germline ends. From germline, CDR1 is SGDLS and CDR2 YYNGEE. The CDR3 has 16 amino acids. The CDR3 protein is CASSTLGASGTDTQYF. CDR3 coding DNA: TGTGCCAGCAGCACCCTTGGGGCTAGCGGCACAGATACGCAGTATTTT. The full variable domain, with the rest looked up from reference TRBV9 and TRBJ2-3, is DSGVTQTPKHLITATGQRVTLRCSPRSGDLSVYWYQQSLDQGLQFLIQYYNGEERAKGNILERFSAQQFPDLHSELNLSSLELGDSALYFCASSTLGASGTDTQYFGPGTRLTVL.

CDR3 sequence reads: CASGEIGQGQSNYGYTF. CDR3 DNA: TGTGCCAGCGGAGAAATTGGACAGGGCCAATCCAACTATGGCTACACCTTC. The chain joins TRBV11-2 to TRBJ1-2, with 8 nucleotides matching TRBD1. V trimming: 8 bases; J trimming: 2 bases; junction bases outside the gene matches: 16. The CDR3 has 17 amino acids. In germline, CDR1 is SGHAT, CDR2 FQNNGV.

This clone was recorded once. V is TRBV27 and J is TRBJ1-5, with 9 positions matching TRBD1. The V and J ends lost 6 bases and 7 bases, in that order; junction bases with no gene match: 4. CDR3 size: 13 residues. Germline V CDR1 and CDR2: MNHEY, SMNVEV (reference sequence). This CDR3 reads CASRRQGDQPQHF. As DNA, the CDR3 is TGTGCCAGCAGGCGACAGGGGGACCAGCCCCAGCATTTT.